The clone carrying this T cell receptor beta chain was detected once. The data were obtained in a study of T cell responses to AZD1222 COVID-19 vaccine. Sequencing was performed with immunoSEQ multiplex PCR; in TCRdb, only in-frame clones are kept and a portion is missing. Of some 64,000 clones listed, less than 90% were seen once; the top ten hold 6.5% to 8%. This receptor was identified in an adult in good health. Sequenced here: peripheral blood, sampled on day 0 of AZD1222 vaccination.

The CDR3 bases are TGTGCCAGTAGTATTACTCCTTATAGCAATCAGCCCCAGCATTTT. This encodes CASSITPYSNQPQHF. The V gene is TRBV19, the J gene TRBJ1-5; D not resolved. V gave up 3 bases and J gave up 0 bases, with 9 bases separating them. The CDR3 sequence is 15 residues long. Germline CDR1 reads LNHDA; CDR2 reads SQIVND (reference sequence).